The 25 T cell receptor beta chains below come from one sample, sequenced in a study of T cells in Graves' hyperthyroidism and ophthalmopathy (dated by TCRdb to the late 2010s). Libraries were constructed by multiplex PCR. The sample was run on an Illumina HiSeq 2000. Amplification of TCR beta CDR3 regions was carried out from RNA transcripts. The TCR CDR3 was subjected to a first round of RT-PCR using the HTBI primer set and the Qiagen OneStep RT-PCR kit. The raw public data were reprocessed by TCRdb itself: fastp quality trimming at Q25, MiXCR clonotype calling, in-frame beta chains only. Duplicate CDR3 protein sequences are folded into a single record with the most common DNA and genes. Counted in this sample were about 270,000 distinct CDR3 sequences; around 15% of them appeared once. The ten largest clones represent under 35% of the sample. Sample: blood. The receptor set was obtained from a woman aged 50 to 60 with Graves' hyperthyroidism that later progressed to Graves' ophthalmopathy.

This clonotype showed up many times. V is TRBV30 and J is TRBJ1-3; D unresolved. The CDR3 totals 10 residues. The germline V gene has CDR1 GTSNPN and CDR2 SVGIG (reference sequence). DNA of the CDR3: TGTGCAGTCTCTGGAAACACCATATATTTT. Translating gives CAVSGNTIYF.

In its sample, this clonotype was seen many times. The chain is built from TRBV12-3 or TRBV12-4 and TRBJ1-1; 7 bases are shared with TRBD1. The V segment lost 5 bases and the J segment 8 bases; nucleotides outside the gene matches: 5. There are 12 residues in the CDR3. In DNA, the CDR3 is TGTGCCAGCAGTGGGAGGACAGGAGAAGCTTTCTTT. It is translated as CASSGRTGEAFF.

This clonotype has more than one count but fewer than ten. The CDR3 DNA reads TGTGCCAGCAGCCAAGATCTTAGGGGAACCTACGAGCAGTACTTC. As protein: CASSQDLRGTYEQYF. The chain has TRBV3-1 and TRBJ2-7, with a possible D match to TRBD1 (5 bases). Deletions cut 0 bases from V and 2 bases from J, with 11 bases between. Germline V gene sequence: CDR1 LGHDT, CDR2 YNNKEL (reference sequence). The CDR3 is 15 amino acids.

This clonotype was detected only a few times. The genes are TRBV5-8 and TRBJ2-1; D remains unclear. Germline V CDR1 and CDR2: SGHTS, YDEGEE. The CDR3 is made up of 13 amino acids. V was cut by 6 bases and J by 8 bases, with 15 bases left in between. CDR3 loop: CASTLSTVDEQFF. The CDR3 nucleotides read TGTGCCAGCACCCTAAGCACAGTTGATGAGCAGTTCTTC.

V and J are TRBV25-1 and TRBJ1-5, with D possibly TRBD1 on 6 matching bases. The germline V gene encodes CDR1 MGHDK and CDR2 SYGVNS. This CDR3 is 15 amino acids long. The V end was cut by 2 bases, the J end by 7 bases, with 15 bases between. Written as DNA, the CDR3 is TGTGCCAGCAGTGAAGGTGGGGGGGCGCAGCAGCCCCAGCATTTT. It encodes CASSEGGGAQQPQHF.

This clonotype has a count of ten or more. J is TRBJ2-3 and V is TRBV30; D call uncertain. V was pared by 0 bases and J by 4 bases, with 5 bases between. CDR3 size: 12 residues. CDR1 and CDR2 (germline): GTSNPN, SVGIG (reference sequence). CDR3 region: CAWSVESDTQYF. Written as DNA, the CDR3 is TGTGCCTGGAGTGTAGAGTCAGATACGCAGTATTTT.

This rearrangement joins TRBV3-1 to TRBJ1-5; D uncertain. The CDR3 is 15 residues long. Germline-derived CDR1 and CDR2 are LGHDT and YNNKEL (reference sequence). With 0 bases removed from V and 4 bases from J, the gap between germline ends came to 10 bases. The CDR3 spells CASSQDPVANQPQHF. In DNA, the CDR3 is TGTGCCAGCAGCCAAGATCCGGTTGCTAATCAGCCCCAGCATTTT.

The table lists this clonotype with many counts. The genes are TRBV2 and TRBJ2-7; 11 nucleotides match TRBD2. J gave up 6 bases and V 6 bases, and 7 bases lay outside the gene matches. Germline V gene sequence: CDR1 SNHLY, CDR2 FYNNEI. The CDR3 has 14 residues. As DNA, the CDR3 is TGTGCCAGCAGCCCTACTAGCGGGAGACTCGAGCAGTACTTC. Its translation: CASSPTSGRLEQYF.

The CDR3: CASNQGPYGYTF. CDR3 sequence (DNA): TGTGCCAGCAACCAGGGTCCCTATGGCTACACCTTC. This chain uses TRBV28 with TRBJ1-2, with a tentative D call TRBD1 (5 bases). There are 12 residues in the CDR3. Trimming left V 7 bases short and J 4 bases short, with 10 bases between. The germline CDR1 and CDR2 sequences are MDHEN and SYDVKM.

The V and J genes are TRBV9 and TRBJ2-1; TRBD2 might be the D (5 bases). V shed 0 bases and J shed 2 bases, with 12 bases lying between them. CDR1 is SGDLS and CDR2 is YYNGEE in the germline V gene. The CDR3 sequence is 16 residues long. The CDR3 region has the DNA TGTGCCAGCAGCGTAGGCGGGTCCGGAACCTACAATGAGCAGTTCTTC. Encoded protein: CASSVGGSGTYNEQFF.

This clonotype has more than one count but fewer than ten. The chain links TRBV20-1 to TRBJ2-2, with 11 bases matching TRBD2. The CDR3 runs 16 residues. V gave up 0 bases and J gave up 5 bases; unmatched junction bases: 5. CDR1 and CDR2 (germline): DFQATT, SNEGSKA (reference sequence). The CDR3 spells CSARDPLAGVTGELFF. The CDR3 region has the DNA TGCAGTGCTAGAGATCCACTAGCGGGAGTTACCGGGGAGCTGTTTTTT.

The chain combines TRBV7-9 with TRBJ2-5; D gene uncertain. CDR3 size: 15 residues. Per the germline V gene, CDR1 is SEHNR and CDR2 is FQNEAQ (reference sequence). The CDR3 spells CVSLAGAKNQETQYF. The DNA of the CDR3 is TGTGTCAGTCTCGCTGGCGCCAAAAACCAAGAGACCCAGTACTTC. The whole variable domain, filled in from reference TRBV7-9 and TRBJ2-5, reads DTGVSQNPRHKITKRGQNVTFRCDPISEHNRLYWYRQTLGQGPEFLTYFQNEAQLEKSRLLSDRFSAERPKGSFSTLEIQRTEQGDSAMYLCVSLAGAKNQETQYFGPGTRLLVL.

This clonotype was seen ten or more times. This rearrangement joins TRBV20-1 to TRBJ1-2; a possible D gene is TRBD1 (5 bases). This CDR3 has 14 residues. CDR1 and CDR2 from the germline V gene are DFQATT and SNEGSKA (reference sequence). The CDR3 loop reads CSHSKRGVAYGYTF. The CDR3 coding sequence is TGCAGCCACTCGAAACGGGGGGTTGCTTATGGCTACACCTTC.

This sequence joins TRBV2 and TRBJ2-3; D unclear. V gave up 4 bases and J gave up 2 bases, with 7 bases separating them. The length of the CDR3 is 13 residues. Germline CDR1 SNHLY, CDR2 FYNNEI. CDR3 residues: CASSGWATDTQYF. CDR3 nucleotides: TGTGCCAGCAGTGGATGGGCCACAGATACGCAGTATTTT.

Only a few counts were recorded for this clonotype. The rearrangement uses TRBV2 and TRBJ1-1; TRBD1 might be the D (5 bases). Germline V CDR1 and CDR2: SNHLY, FYNNEI. This CDR3 has 15 residues. Trimming left V 6 bases short and J 1 base short, with 15 bases between. The CDR3 loop reads CASRRVGGGNTEAFF. The CDR3 DNA reads TGTGCCAGCAGGAGGGTGGGTGGGGGGAACACTGAAGCTTTCTTT. The whole variable domain, filled in from reference TRBV2 and TRBJ1-1, reads EPEVTQTPSHQVTQMGQEVILRCVPISNHLYFYWYRQILGQKVEFLVSFYNNEISEKSEIFDDQFSVERPDGSNFTLKIRSTKLEDSAMYFCASRRVGGGNTEAFFGQGTRLTVV.

This clonotype was counted many times. J is TRBJ2-1 and V is TRBV28, with 9 positions matching TRBD2. CDR3 length equals 14 residues. Germline lookup yields CDR1 MDHEN and CDR2 SYDVKM. The V segment lost 4 bases and the J segment 4 bases; nucleotides outside the gene matches: 2. The CDR3 reads CASSWTSEYNEQFF. The CDR3, as DNA: TGTGCCAGCAGTTGGACTAGCGAGTACAATGAGCAGTTCTTC.

This sequence joins TRBV24-1 and TRBJ2-1; D is perhaps TRBD2 (6 bases). The CDR3 is 15 amino acids. Trimming cost V 4 bases and J 5 bases, with 14 bases left between them. The germline V gene encodes CDR1 KGHDR and CDR2 SFDVKD. The CDR3 DNA is TGTGCCACCAGTGAGTCTAGCGCGACCCACAATGAGCAGTTCTTC. Translating gives CATSESSATHNEQFF.

Comment on this clonotype: A much larger clone differs by one base, so this may be a read error. The genes are TRBV12-3 or TRBV12-4 and TRBJ2-7, with D unclear. Deletions cut 5 bases from V and 2 bases from J, with 10 bases between. This CDR3 has 13 amino acids. CDR3: CASSQMGTYEQYF. DNA for the CDR3: TGTGCCAGCAGTCAAATGGGGACCTACGAGCAGTACTTC.

In this sample, this clonotype turned up many times. The chain joins TRBV11-2 to TRBJ1-2; D unclear. Trimming pared 8 bases from V and 8 bases from J, leaving 15 bases between. Germline CDR1 SGHAT, CDR2 FQNNGV. This CDR3 spans 12 amino acids. The CDR3 is CASGRSRGGYTF. The DNA for the CDR3 is TGTGCCAGCGGGAGATCGCGTGGCGGCTACACCTTC.

The gene calls are TRBV5-4 and TRBJ2-5, with a weak D call TRBD1 (6 bases). This CDR3 has 15 amino acids. The V gene's germline CDR1 is SGHNT and CDR2 YYREEE (reference sequence). V was shortened by 4 bases and J by 2 bases, with 15 bases between the two germline ends. Here the CDR3 DNA reads TGTGCCAGCAGCCTACAGGGAAGAGGGCAAGAGACCCAGTACTTC. This codes for CASSLQGRGQETQYF.

This clonotype was found many times. J is TRBJ2-6 and V is TRBV12-3 or TRBV12-4; D is uncertain. CDR3 length equals 15 residues. V lost 7 bases, J lost 0 bases, and 10 bases lay in between. The CDR3 sequence is CASTRSVSGANVLTF. The CDR3 DNA reads as TGTGCCAGCACTCGATCAGTCTCTGGGGCCAACGTCCTGACTTTC.

In its sample, this clonotype was seen many times. This rearrangement joins TRBV5-1 to TRBJ2-3; 12 positions match TRBD2. Germline values: CDR1 SGHRS, CDR2 YFSETQ. The CDR3 covers 17 residues. V dropped 1 base and J dropped 3; count of bases not matched to a gene: 6. CDR3 in amino acids: CASSLPTSGSGTDTQYF. CDR3 DNA: TGCGCCAGCAGCTTGCCGACTAGCGGGAGCGGAACAGATACGCAGTATTTT.

The V gene is TRBV18, the J gene TRBJ2-5; TRBD2 agrees at 12 bases. This CDR3 region has 18 residues. The germline gives CDR1 KGHSH, CDR2 LQKENI. J gave up 5 bases and V 0 bases, and 10 bases lay outside the gene matches. CDR3 sequence (DNA): TGTGCCAGCTCACCACCGTGGAGACTAGCGGGAGAGGGGGAGACCCAGTACTTC. Its protein product is CASSPPWRLAGEGETQYF.

The table lists this clonotype with many counts. The rearrangement uses TRBV20-1 and TRBJ2-5, with D tentatively TRBD1 (5 bases). There are 15 residues in the CDR3. V lost 3 bases to trimming and J lost 4 bases, with 18 bases between them. In germline, CDR1 is DFQATT, CDR2 SNEGSKA (reference sequence). This CDR3 reads CSARAGIGYGETQYF. The CDR3 nucleotides read TGCAGTGCTAGGGCAGGGATAGGCTATGGAGAGACCCAGTACTTC.

This clonotype was seen many times. V gene TRBV24-1 combines with J gene TRBJ1-5; tentative D call: TRBD1 (6 bases). This CDR3 region has 13 residues. Germline values: CDR1 KGHDR, CDR2 SFDVKD. Trimming stripped 7 bases from V and 3 bases from J, with 9 bases between. CDR3: CATRGGVNQPQHF. CDR3 DNA: TGTGCCACCAGAGGGGGGGTCAATCAGCCCCAGCATTTT.